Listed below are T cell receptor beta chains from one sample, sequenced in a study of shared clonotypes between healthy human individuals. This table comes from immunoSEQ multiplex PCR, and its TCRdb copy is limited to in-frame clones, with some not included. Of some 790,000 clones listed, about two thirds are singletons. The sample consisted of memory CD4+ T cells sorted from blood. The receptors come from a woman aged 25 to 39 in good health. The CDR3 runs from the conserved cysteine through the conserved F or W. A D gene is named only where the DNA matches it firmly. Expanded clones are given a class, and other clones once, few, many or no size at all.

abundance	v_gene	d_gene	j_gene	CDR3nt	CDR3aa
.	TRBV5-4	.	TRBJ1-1	TGTGCCAGCAGCTTGGACAAGAACACTGAAGCTTTCTTT	CASSLDKNTEAFF
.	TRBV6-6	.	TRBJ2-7	TGTGCCAGCAGAGGAGGGCCGGGGGAGCAGTACTTC	CASRGGPGEQYF
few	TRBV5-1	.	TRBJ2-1	TGCGCCAGCAGCCCAGGCGGAGGCGGTGAGCAGTTCTTC	CASSPGGGGEQFF
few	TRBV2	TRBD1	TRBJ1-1	TGTGCCAGCAGAGGCAAAGGACAGGGGGACACTGAAGCTTTCTTT	CASRGKGQGDTEAFF
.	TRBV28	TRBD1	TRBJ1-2	TGTGCCAGCAGTAAATGGACAGGGAGGGGCTACACCTTC	CASSKWTGRGYTF
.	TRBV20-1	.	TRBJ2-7	TGCAGTGCTAACCAATACTACGAGCAGTACTTC	CSANQYYEQYF
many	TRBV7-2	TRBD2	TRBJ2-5	TGTGCCAGCAGCTCCGGACTAGGAGGGACCCAGTACTTC	CASSSGLGGTQYF
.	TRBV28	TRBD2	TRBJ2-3	TGTGCCAGCGTACCGGGACTAGCGAAGAAGGTCACGCAGTATTTT	CASVPGLAKKVTQYF
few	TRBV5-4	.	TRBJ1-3	TGTGCCAGCAGCTTGGGCCCCTATGTGGGAAGTGGAAACACCATATATTTT	CASSLGPYVGSGNTIYF
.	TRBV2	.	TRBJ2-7	TGTGCCAGCAGCCGGATGGTCGGACCCTACGAGCAGTACTTC	CASSRMVGPYEQYF
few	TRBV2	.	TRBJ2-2	TGTGCCATTACAGGGTACACCGGGGAGCTGTTTTTT	CAITGYTGELFF
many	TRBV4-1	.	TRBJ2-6	TGCGCCAGCAGCCAAGAAGCCTCTGGGGCCAACGTCCTGACTTTC	CASSQEASGANVLTF
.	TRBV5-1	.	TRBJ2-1	TGCGCCAGCAGCTTGGATGACCGAGGAGGGGGCAATGAGCAGTTCTTC	CASSLDDRGGGNEQFF
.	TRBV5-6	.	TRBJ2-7	TGTGCCAGCAGCTTGAGTGGAGGGCTTCCCTCCTACGAGCAGTACTTC	CASSLSGGLPSYEQYF
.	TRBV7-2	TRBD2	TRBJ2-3	TGTGCCAGCAGCCCAGGACTAGCCGCAGATACGCAGTATTTT	CASSPGLAADTQYF
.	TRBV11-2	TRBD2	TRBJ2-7	TGTGCCAGCAACACACTAGCGGGAGCCTACGAGCAGTACTTC	CASNTLAGAYEQYF
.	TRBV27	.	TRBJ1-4	TGTGCCAGCAGTTCGCGCCGAACTAATGAAAAACTGTTTTTT	CASSSRRTNEKLFF
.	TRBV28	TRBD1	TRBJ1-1	TGTGCCAGCAGTTCCGGACAGGTAAACACTGAAGCTTTCTTT	CASSSGQVNTEAFF
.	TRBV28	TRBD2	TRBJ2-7	TGTGCCAGCAGTTTCGCGGGAGTCTTTTACGAGCAGTACTTC	CASSFAGVFYEQYF
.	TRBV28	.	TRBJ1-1	TGTGCCAGCAGATGGGGGAGTTTGAACACTGAAGCTTTCTTT	CASRWGSLNTEAFF
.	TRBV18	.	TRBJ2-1	TGTGCCAGCTCACCTTCCCCCGTCTCCTCCTACAATGAGCAGTTCTTC	CASSPSPVSSYNEQFF
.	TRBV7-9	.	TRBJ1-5	TGTGCCAGCAGCTTGGGCACGGACAGCGGGTGGAATCAGCCCCAGCATTTT	CASSLGTDSGWNQPQHF
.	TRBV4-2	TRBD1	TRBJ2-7	TGTGCCAGCAGCCAAGGGACCGGGACAGGTTCCTACGAGCAGTACTTC	CASSQGTGTGSYEQYF
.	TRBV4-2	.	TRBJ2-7	TGTGCCAGCAGCCAAGATTACCAGGGCACCTACGAGCAGTACTTC	CASSQDYQGTYEQYF